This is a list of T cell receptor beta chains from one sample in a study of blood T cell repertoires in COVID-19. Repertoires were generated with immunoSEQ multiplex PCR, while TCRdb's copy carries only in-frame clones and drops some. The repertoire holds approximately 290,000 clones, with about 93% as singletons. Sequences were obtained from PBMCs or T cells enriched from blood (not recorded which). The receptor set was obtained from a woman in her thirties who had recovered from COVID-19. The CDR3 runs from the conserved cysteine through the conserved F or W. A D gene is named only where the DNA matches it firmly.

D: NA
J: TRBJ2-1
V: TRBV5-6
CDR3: CASSLAGPNEQFF
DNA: TGTGCCAGCAGCTTAGCAGGGCCCAATGAGCAGTTCTTC

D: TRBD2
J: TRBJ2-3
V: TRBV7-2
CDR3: CASSLSSGWLFSTDTQYF
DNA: TGTGCCAGCAGCTTATCTAGCGGGTGGTTATTTAGCACAGATACGCAGTATTTT

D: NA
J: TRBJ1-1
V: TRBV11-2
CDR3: CASSQYDRDAEAFF
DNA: TGTGCCAGCAGCCAATATGACAGAGACGCTGAAGCTTTCTTT

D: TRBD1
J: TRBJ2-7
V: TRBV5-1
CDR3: CASSQRQGAYEQYF
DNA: TGCGCCAGCAGCCAACGACAGGGGGCCTACGAGCAGTACTTC

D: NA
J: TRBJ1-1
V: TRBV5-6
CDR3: CASSKRQLQNTEAFF
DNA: TGTGCCAGCAGCAAAAGACAGCTCCAGAACACTGAAGCTTTCTTT

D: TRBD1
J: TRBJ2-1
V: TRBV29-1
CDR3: CSVRHGQGKKDEQFF
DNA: TGCAGCGTCCGGCACGGACAGGGGAAAAAGGATGAGCAGTTCTTC

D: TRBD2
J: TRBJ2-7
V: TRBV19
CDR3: CASSTSGLYEQYF
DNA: TGTGCCAGTAGTACTAGCGGACTCTACGAGCAGTACTTC

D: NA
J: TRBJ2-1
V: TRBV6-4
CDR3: CASSDSIHRVGSSYNEQFF
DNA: TGTGCCAGCAGTGACTCGATTCATCGGGTGGGGAGCTCCTACAATGAGCAGTTCTTC

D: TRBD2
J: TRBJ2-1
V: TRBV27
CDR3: CASRLSGGSSYNEQFF
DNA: TGTGCCAGCAGACTAAGCGGGGGGAGCTCCTACAATGAGCAGTTCTTC

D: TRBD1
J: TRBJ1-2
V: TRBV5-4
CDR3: CASSYDREGYGYTF
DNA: TGTGCCAGCAGCTACGACAGGGAAGGGTATGGCTACACCTTC